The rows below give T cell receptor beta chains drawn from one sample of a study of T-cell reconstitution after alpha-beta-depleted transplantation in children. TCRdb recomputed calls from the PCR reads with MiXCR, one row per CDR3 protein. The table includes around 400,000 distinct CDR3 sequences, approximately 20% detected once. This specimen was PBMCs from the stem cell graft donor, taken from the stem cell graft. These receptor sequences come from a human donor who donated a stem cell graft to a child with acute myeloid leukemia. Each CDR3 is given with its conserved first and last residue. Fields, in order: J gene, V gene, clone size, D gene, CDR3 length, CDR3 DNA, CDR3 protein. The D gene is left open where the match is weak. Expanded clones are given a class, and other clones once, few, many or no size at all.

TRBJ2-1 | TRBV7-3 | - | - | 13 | TGTGCCAGCAGCTTAACGTGGGGGAATGAGCAGTTCTTC | CASSLTWGNEQFF
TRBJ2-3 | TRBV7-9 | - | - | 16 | TGTGCCAGCAGTCAACACGTTGGGTTTATCGCAGATACGCAGTATTTT | CASSQHVGFIADTQYF
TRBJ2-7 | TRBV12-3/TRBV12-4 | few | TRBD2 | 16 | TGTGCCAGCAGTTCAGCGGGAGGTCCCTACCCCCACGAGCAGTACTTC | CASSSAGGPYPHEQYF
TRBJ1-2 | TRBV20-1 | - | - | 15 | TGCAGTGCTACCGGGGGAGGCAACATCAAGCGGGGCTACACCTTC | CSATGGGNIKRGYTF
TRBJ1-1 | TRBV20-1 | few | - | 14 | TGCAGTGCTAGACAGGGTACGATAGACACTGAAGCTTTCTTT | CSARQGTIDTEAFF
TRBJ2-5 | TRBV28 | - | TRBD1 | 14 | TGTGCCAGCAGTTCCTCGGACAGGGAGGAGACCCAGTACTTC | CASSSSDREETQYF
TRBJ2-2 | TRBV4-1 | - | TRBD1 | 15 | TGCGCCAGCAGCGAAAGGGACAGGGTAAACGGGGAGCTGTTTTTT | CASSERDRVNGELFF
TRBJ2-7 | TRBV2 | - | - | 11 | TGTGCCAGCCGACGCCGGGTGGAGCAGTACTTC | CASRRRVEQYF
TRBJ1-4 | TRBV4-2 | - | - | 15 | TGTGCCAGCAGCCCCACAGGGTCTGCTAATGAAAAACTGTTTTTT | CASSPTGSANEKLFF
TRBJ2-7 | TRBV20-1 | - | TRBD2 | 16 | TGCAGTGCTAGAGATACGGCGGGAGTGAGCACTTACGAGCAGTACTTC | CSARDTAGVSTYEQYF
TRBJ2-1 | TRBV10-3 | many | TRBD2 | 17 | TGTGCCATCAGTGACAACAAAGAGCGGGGCTCCTACAATGAGCAGTTCTTC | CAISDNKERGSYNEQFF
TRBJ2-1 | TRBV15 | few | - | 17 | TGTGCCACCAGCAGAGATCACAGGGCTACATCCTACAATGAGCAGTTCTTC | CATSRDHRATSYNEQFF
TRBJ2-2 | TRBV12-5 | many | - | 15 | TGTGCTAGTGGTCTCGGGGGTAGCCACACCGGGGAGCTGTTTTTT | CASGLGGSHTGELFF
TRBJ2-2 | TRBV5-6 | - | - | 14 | TGTGCCAGCAGCTTGGCCGCGGCATCCGGGGAGCTGTTTTTT | CASSLAAASGELFF
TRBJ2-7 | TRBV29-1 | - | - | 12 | TGCAGCGTTACGACAGGAACCTACGAGCAGTACTTC | CSVTTGTYEQYF
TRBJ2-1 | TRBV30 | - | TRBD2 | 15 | TGTGCCTGGAGTGTCAGCGGGAGGTTAAAGTATGAGCAGTTCTTC | CAWSVSGRLKYEQFF
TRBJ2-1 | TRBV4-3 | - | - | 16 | TGCGCCAGCAGCCAAGATAGGGCTTCCTCCAGACCCCTACAGTTCTTC | CASSQDRASSRPLQFF
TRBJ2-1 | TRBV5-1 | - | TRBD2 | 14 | TGCGCCAGCAGGCGGGAGGCGCTATACAATGAGCAGTTCTTC | CASRREALYNEQFF
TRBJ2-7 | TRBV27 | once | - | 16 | TGTGCCAGCAGTTTAAGAGGCCGCTCCCTACCTAGTGAGCAGTACTTC | CASSLRGRSLPSEQYF
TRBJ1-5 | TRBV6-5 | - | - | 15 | TGTGCCAGCAGTTACTCGGGGTATGAGGGTCAGCCCCAGCATTTT | CASSYSGYEGQPQHF
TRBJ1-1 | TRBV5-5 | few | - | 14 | TGTGCCAGCAGCTTACAACAGGGAAGGACTGAAGCTTTCTTT | CASSLQQGRTEAFF
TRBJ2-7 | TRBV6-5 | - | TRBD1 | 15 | TGTGCCAGCAGCACACAGACAGGGGGTGGTTACGAGCAGTACTTC | CASSTQTGGGYEQYF
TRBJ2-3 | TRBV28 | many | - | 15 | TGTGCCAGCAGGATTTTCCGGACAGACACAGATACGCAGTATTTT | CASRIFRTDTDTQYF
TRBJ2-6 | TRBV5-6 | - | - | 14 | TGTGCCAGCAGCTGGGACTCTGGGGCCAACGTCCTGACTTTC | CASSWDSGANVLTF
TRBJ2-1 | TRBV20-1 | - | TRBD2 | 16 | TGCAGTGCTAGAGAGAGGGGGACTAGCGGCCAGGGAGAGCAGTTCTTC | CSARERGTSGQGEQFF
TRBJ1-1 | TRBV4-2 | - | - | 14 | TGTGCCAGCAGCCACTACCGATTGAACACTGAAGCTTTCTTT | CASSHYRLNTEAFF
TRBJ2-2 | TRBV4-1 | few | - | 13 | TGCGCCAGCAGCCTGGACGTAACCGGGGAGCTGTTTTTT | CASSLDVTGELFF
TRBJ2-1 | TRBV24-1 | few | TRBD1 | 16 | TGTGCCACCAGTGATTTGTCAGGGGGCGCCTACAATGAGCAGTTCTTC | CATSDLSGGAYNEQFF
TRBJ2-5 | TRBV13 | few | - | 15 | TGTGCCAGCAGCTTATTTGGATGGTACCAAGAGACCCAGTACTTC | CASSLFGWYQETQYF
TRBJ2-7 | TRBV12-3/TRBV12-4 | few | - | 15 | TGTGCCAGCAGTTTGTCTTTGGGGCTGCTCTACGAGCAGTACTTC | CASSLSLGLLYEQYF
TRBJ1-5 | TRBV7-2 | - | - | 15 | TGTGCCAGCAGCTTAGCGCAAAATAGCAATCAGCCCCAGCATTTT | CASSLAQNSNQPQHF
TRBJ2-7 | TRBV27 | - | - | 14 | TGTGCCAGCAGCCACGGGGAGGCCTCCTACGAGCAGTACTTC | CASSHGEASYEQYF
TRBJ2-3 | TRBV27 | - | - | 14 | TGTGCCAGCAGTCCCGATGCCGGGGCAGATACGCAGTATTTT | CASSPDAGADTQYF
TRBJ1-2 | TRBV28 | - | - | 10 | TGTGCCAGCAGTAAAACGGGCTACACCTTC | CASSKTGYTF
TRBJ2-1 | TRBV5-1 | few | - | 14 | TGCGCCAGCAGCTTTGAGCGGGCCTACAATGAGCAGTTCTTC | CASSFERAYNEQFF
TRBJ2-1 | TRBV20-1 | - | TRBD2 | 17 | TGCAGTGCTAGATCAAGACTAGCGGGTAGCTCCTACAATGAGCAGTTCTTC | CSARSRLAGSSYNEQFF
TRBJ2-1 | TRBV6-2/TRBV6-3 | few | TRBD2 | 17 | TGTGCCAGCAGTTACTCGGACGGGAGGATTCTTTACAATGAGCAGTTCTTC | CASSYSDGRILYNEQFF
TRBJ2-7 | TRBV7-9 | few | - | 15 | TGTGCCAGCAGCTTAGTCGGTCAGGGAAGTTTGGAGCAGTACTTC | CASSLVGQGSLEQYF
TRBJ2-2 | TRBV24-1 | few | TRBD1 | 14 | TGTGCCACCAGTGATGGGATCCGGGACAGGGGATTGTTTTTT | CATSDGIRDRGLFF